This entry lists 26 T cell receptor beta chains sequenced from one sample in a study of blood T cell repertoires in COVID-19. Generated by immunoSEQ multiplex PCR, the TCRdb table keeps only in-frame clones and is missing some. The sample includes some 240,000 clones, 87% of them seen just once. Specimen: peripheral blood. The receptors here all came from a man aged 55 to 70 who had recovered from COVID-19.

This chain links TRBV7-9 with TRBJ1-5; a possible D gene is TRBD1 (6 bases). The germline gives CDR1 SEHNR, CDR2 FQNEAQ (reference sequence). This CDR3 is 13 amino acids long. Trimming left V 10 bases short and J 4 bases short, with 14 bases between. CDR3 region: CAISGGANQPQHF. In nucleotides, the CDR3 is TGTGCCATTAGCGGGGGCGCGAATCAGCCCCAGCATTTT.

This chain links TRBV12-5 with TRBJ2-3, with D hard to call. Trimming removed 0 bases at V and 2 bases at J, with 18 bases between. The CDR3 loop spans 18 amino acids. The germline V gene encodes CDR1 LGHNT and CDR2 FRNRAP. In DNA form, the CDR3 reads TGTGCTAGTGGTTTGGTCCCCGATGGCGGCACTAACACAGATACGCAGTATTTT. This encodes CASGLVPDGGTNTDTQYF.

This clone has just a few counts. The genes are TRBV25-1 and TRBJ2-7, with D perhaps matching TRBD1 (6 bases). CDR3 length: 15 amino acids. CDR1 and CDR2 (germline): MGHDK, SYGVNS. V shed 3 bases and J shed 1 base, with 13 bases lying between them. This CDR3 is CASSDLAGTSYEQYF. CDR3 bases: TGTGCCAGCAGTGACCTGGCCGGGACATCCTACGAGCAGTACTTC.

V and J are TRBV11-2 and TRBJ1-4; no clear D. Germline CDR1 SGHAT, CDR2 FQNNGV. Trimming shortened V by 2 bases and J by 5 bases, and 21 bases separated the two germline ends. The CDR3 is 18 residues long. This CDR3 reads CASSLSRLLPGKNEKLFF. CDR3 nucleotide sequence: TGTGCCAGCAGCTTATCGCGATTATTACCCGGGAAGAATGAAAAACTGTTTTTT.

This rearrangement joins TRBV18 to TRBJ2-7; D might be TRBD1 (6 bases). This CDR3 has 14 amino acids. V was cut by 5 bases and J by 5 bases, with 16 bases left in between. Germline CDR1 reads KGHSH; CDR2 reads LQKENI. The CDR3 region is CASSSSTGSDEQYF. In nucleotides, the CDR3 is TGTGCCAGCTCAAGTTCGACAGGTTCGGACGAGCAGTACTTC.

V usage is TRBV6-5 and J usage is TRBJ2-3; no firm D call. Germline lookup yields CDR1 MNHEY and CDR2 SVGAGI. This CDR3 comprises 14 residues. Trimming took off 2 bases at V and 7 bases at J, with 13 bases between the two ends. CDR3 region: CASSYGPSENTQYF. CDR3 nucleotide sequence: TGTGCCAGCAGTTACGGGCCCTCAGAAAATACGCAGTATTTT.

This clone was picked up one time. The chain links TRBV18 to TRBJ1-6; 8 bases fit TRBD1. V shed 2 bases and J 7 bases; nucleotides not matched to a gene: 4. CDR3 length: 15 residues. Germline V gene data show CDR1 as KGHSH and CDR2 as LQKENI. CDR3 sequence reads: CASSPGQGENSPLHF. CDR3 coding DNA: TGTGCCAGCTCACCAGGACAGGGCGAGAATTCACCCCTCCACTTT.

The chain links TRBV6-5 to TRBJ1-3; D is undetermined. V gave up 5 bases and J gave up 2 bases, with 13 bases separating them. Germline assignment: CDR1 MNHEY and CDR2 SVGAGI. The CDR3 extends over 15 amino acids. The DNA for the CDR3 is TGTGCCAGCAGTCGGAGTTGGAAGGCTGGAAACACCATATATTTT. Its translation is CASSRSWKAGNTIYF.

CDR3 bases: TGCGCCAGCAGCCAAGGACGGCGGCTATCCTACGAGCAGTACTTC. Translation: CASSQGRRLSYEQYF. V usage is TRBV4-1 and J usage is TRBJ2-7; no definite D call. The CDR3 length is 15 residues. The V and J ends lost 1 base and 1 base respectively, with 11 bases between them. Germline CDR1 MGHRA, CDR2 YSYEKL.

The genes are TRBV18 and TRBJ1-1; a possible D gene is TRBD1 (6 bases). V was trimmed by 0 bases and J by 1 base, leaving 6 bases between them. Germline-derived CDR1 and CDR2 are KGHSH and LQKENI. The CDR3 extends over 14 amino acids. CDR3 protein: CASSPPTGNTEAFF. Written as DNA, the CDR3 is TGTGCCAGCTCACCACCGACAGGGAACACTGAAGCTTTCTTT.

The genes are TRBV3-1 (or the pseudogene TRBV3-2) and TRBJ1-2; TRBD1 matches 10 bases. CDR3 size: 13 residues. V lost 1 base to trimming and J lost 12 bases; unmatched junction nucleotides: 5. The germline gives CDR1 LGHDT, CDR2 YNNKEL (reference sequence). The CDR3 bases are TGTGCCAGCAGCCAAGGACAGGGGGCAGGGGACACCTTC. Its protein product is CASSQGQGAGDTF.

The CDR3 region has the DNA TGTGCCTGGAGGCCTAGCGGGGGCCTAAACACCGGGGAGCTGTTTTTT. This encodes CAWRPSGGLNTGELFF. The chain uses TRBV30 and TRBJ2-2, with 10 bases identical to TRBD2. The CDR3 extends over 16 amino acids. V lost 3 bases to trimming and J lost 2 bases; unmatched junction nucleotides: 6. The germline gives CDR1 GTSNPN, CDR2 SVGIG (reference sequence). Combining the CDR3 with reference TRBV30 and TRBJ2-2 gives the whole variable domain SQTIHQWPATLVQPVGSPLSLECTVEGTSNPNLYWYRQAAGRGLQLLFYSVGIGQISSEVPQNLSASRPQDRQFILSSKKLLLSDSGFYLCAWRPSGGLNTGELFFGEGSRLTVL.

The rearrangement uses TRBV5-4 and TRBJ1-6; TRBD1 matches 8 bases. Germline CDR1 SGHNT, CDR2 YYREEE (reference sequence). The CDR3 loop spans 16 amino acids. V was clipped by 4 bases and J by 14 bases; unmatched bases: 17. Written as DNA, the CDR3 is TGTGCCAGCAGCGGGAGAGGAGGACAGGGCAGGGGGACCCTCCACTTT. Protein sequence: CASSGRGGQGRGTLHF.

The chain has TRBV10-2 and TRBJ1-5; 7 bases map to TRBD1. The CDR3 has 15 amino acids. The V segment lost 0 bases and the J segment 6 bases; nucleotides outside the gene matches: 5. Germline CDR1 WSHSY, CDR2 SAAADI. The CDR3 loop reads CASSESRQGPQPQHF. In DNA form, the CDR3 reads TGCGCCAGCAGTGAGTCCCGACAGGGACCTCAGCCCCAGCATTTT.

The chain links TRBV11-3 to TRBJ2-2; TRBD1 agrees at 9 bases. This CDR3 has 16 amino acids. The V gene end was trimmed by 3 bases and the J gene end by 4 bases; junction bases not matched to a gene: 6. The germline CDR1 and CDR2 sequences are SGHNT and YENEEA. The CDR3 coding sequence is TGTGCCAGCAGCTTTTGGACAGGGGCAGGCACCGGGGAGCTGTTTTTT. It specifies CASSFWTGAGTGELFF.

This chain links TRBV5-1 with TRBJ2-5, with 13 positions matching TRBD2. V dropped 4 bases and J dropped 2; count of bases not matched to a gene: 5. Germline V CDR1 and CDR2: SGHRS, YFSETQ. The CDR3 runs 16 residues. The CDR3 here is CASSRWTSGGQETQYF. Here the CDR3 DNA reads TGCGCCAGCAGCCGGTGGACTAGCGGGGGACAAGAGACCCAGTACTTC.

This chain connects TRBV5-1 to TRBJ2-3, with 10 bases matching TRBD2. The germline gives CDR1 SGHRS, CDR2 YFSETQ. The junction had 23 bases not matched to a gene; V was cut back by 4 bases and J by 0 bases. The length of the CDR3 is 22 residues. CDR3 nucleotides: TGCGCCAGCAGCCCAAGGGTGGCTAGCGGGGGCACGCGCACTCGAAGCACAGATACGCAGTATTTT. Translated: CASSPRVASGGTRTRSTDTQYF.

The chain combines TRBV12-5 with TRBJ1-2; D is ambiguous. The V end was cut by 6 bases, the J end by 3 bases, with 14 bases between. The CDR3 is 14 residues long. Germline lookup yields CDR1 LGHNT and CDR2 FRNRAP. This chain's CDR3 is CASGPRFADYGYTF. The DNA for the CDR3 is TGTGCTAGTGGCCCACGATTTGCGGACTATGGCTACACCTTC.

This chain links TRBV5-4 with TRBJ2-2; tentative D call: TRBD1 (5 bases). CDR3 size: 14 residues. Germline V gene data show CDR1 as SGHNT and CDR2 as YYREEE (reference sequence). The V gene lost 1 base and the J gene lost 8 bases, with 12 bases spanning the gap. The CDR3 sequence is CASSLWAGIGELFF. In DNA form, the CDR3 reads TGTGCCAGCAGCTTGTGGGCAGGGATAGGGGAGCTGTTTTTT.

The J gene is TRBJ1-6, the V gene TRBV12-3 or TRBV12-4; maybe TRBD1 (5 bases). V lost 2 bases, J lost 14 bases, and 13 bases lay in between. The CDR3 runs 13 residues. The CDR3 sequence is CASSLRKQASLHF. CDR3 DNA: TGTGCCAGCAGTTTACGAAAACAGGCATCCCTCCACTTT.

This chain connects TRBV5-5 to TRBJ1-5; D is unresolved. The germline V gene encodes CDR1 SGHKS and CDR2 YYEKEE (reference sequence). V was clipped by 0 bases and J by 0 bases, with 7 bases between them. The CDR3 runs 15 residues. The CDR3 is CASSLVWASNQPQHF. CDR3 DNA: TGTGCCAGCAGCTTGGTTTGGGCTAGCAATCAGCCCCAGCATTTT.

This clone showed up just a few times. The V and J genes are TRBV3-1 (or the pseudogene TRBV3-2) and TRBJ1-4, with D uncertain. Germline lookup yields CDR1 LGHDT and CDR2 YNNKEL (reference sequence). Trimming pared 5 bases from V and 7 bases from J, leaving 17 bases between. The CDR3 covers 15 residues. The CDR3 region has the DNA TGTGCCAGCAGCTCTCGCTCAGGCGCAGGTGAAAAACTGTTTTTT. Amino acids: CASSSRSGAGEKLFF.

The chain is built from TRBV3-1 (or the pseudogene TRBV3-2) and TRBJ2-5; D not certain. The CDR3 spans 11 residues. CDR1 LGHDT and CDR2 YNNKEL come from the germline V gene (reference sequence). V was cut by 5 bases and J by 3 bases, with 4 bases left in between. The CDR3 region is CASSFKETQYF. DNA for the CDR3: TGTGCCAGCAGCTTCAAAGAGACCCAGTACTTC.

This clone was detected a few times. The genes are TRBV11-1 and TRBJ1-2; 10 bases map to TRBD1. Germline V gene data show CDR1 as SGHAT and CDR2 as FQDESV (reference sequence). V dropped 5 bases and J dropped 3; count of bases not matched to a gene: 9. The CDR3 runs to 16 residues. In DNA form, the CDR3 reads TGTGCCAGCAGCCTACACCGGGACAGGGGAGACTATGGCTACACCTTC. Residues: CASSLHRDRGDYGYTF. Based on the CDR3 plus reference TRBV11-1 and TRBJ1-2, the full variable domain is EAEVAQSPRYKITEKSQAVAFWCDPISGHATLYWYRQILGQGPELLVQFQDESVVDDSQLPKDRFSAERLKGVDSTLKIQPAELGDSAMYLCASSLHRDRGDYGYTFGSGTRLTVV.

V and J are TRBV7-9 and TRBJ1-2, with 7 positions matching TRBD1. V was clipped by 2 bases and J by 3 bases; unmatched bases: 3. Germline CDR1 SEHNR, CDR2 FQNEAQ (reference sequence). This CDR3 is 14 amino acids long. The CDR3 loop reads CASSLYGTDYGYTF. In nucleotides, the CDR3 is TGTGCCAGCAGCTTATATGGGACAGACTATGGCTACACCTTC.

CDR3 nucleotides: TGTGCCAGCAGCTCGCCACAGGGGGCCACAGATACGCAGTATTTT. It translates to CASSSPQGATDTQYF. V is TRBV7-8 and J is TRBJ2-3; 9 nucleotides agree with TRBD1. Germline lookup yields CDR1 SGHVS and CDR2 FQNEAQ. V shed 4 bases and J 2 bases; nucleotides not matched to a gene: 4. The CDR3 has 15 residues.